These 12 T cell receptor beta chains were all obtained from the same sample, sequenced in a study of response to subunit inactivated influenza vaccine. Via MiXCR, TCRdb re-called the RT-PCR reads, giving one row per CDR3 protein. The sample contains some 500,000 distinct CDR3 sequences, 25% of which appear only once. Sequences were derived from CD4+ T cells sorted from PBMCs, sampled 5 to 6 days after vaccination. The receptors originated from a man in his forties or fifties who received an inactivated influenza vaccine.

This rearrangement joins TRBV7-2 to TRBJ2-2; 8 bases align to TRBD1. Trimming cost V 5 bases and J 4 bases; bases outside gene matches: 12. The CDR3 is made up of 17 amino acids. Per germline, CDR1 SGHTA and CDR2 FQGNSA. CDR3 sequence (DNA): TGTGCCAGCAGCCGAACGGGACAGGTCTACTCCACCGGGGAGCTGTTTTTT. It codes for CASSRTGQVYSTGELFF.

This clonotype was detected a few times. CDR3 amino acids: CASSLYGDTDTQYF. The CDR3 DNA follows: TGCGCCAGCAGCTTGTATGGGGACACAGATACGCAGTATTTT. The chain uses TRBV5-1 and TRBJ2-3; D unclear. Germline CDR1 reads SGHRS; CDR2 reads YFSETQ. V was trimmed by 1 base and J by 2 bases, leaving 8 bases between them. The CDR3 contains 14 residues.

The chain combines TRBV20-1 with TRBJ1-1; TRBD1 aligns across 11 bases. V trimming: 5 bases; J trimming: 4 bases; junction bases outside the gene matches: 6. The CDR3 length is 14 residues. Germline CDR1 reads DFQATT; CDR2 reads SNEGSKA (reference sequence). Written as DNA, the CDR3 is TGCAGTGCTTTACGGACAGGGGGCGGCACTGAAGCTTTCTTT. This gives the protein CSALRTGGGTEAFF.

This clonotype was counted only a few times. The chain links TRBV29-1 to TRBJ2-7; 7 positions agree with TRBD2. This CDR3 spans 12 amino acids. V was clipped by 7 bases and J by 6 bases; unmatched bases: 9. The V gene's germline CDR1 is SQVTM and CDR2 ANQGSEA. The CDR3 region has the DNA TGCAGCGCACGGCTAGGGGAGGGCGAGCAGTACTTC. This translates into CSARLGEGEQYF.

This clonotype was observed a handful of times. The CDR3, as DNA: TGTGCCAGCAGTTACCCTAGTACAGCTTTAAGCTCCTACGAGCAGTACTTC. Protein product: CASSYPSTALSSYEQYF. The chain recombines TRBV6-5 with TRBJ2-7; no clear D gene. Deletions cut 2 bases from V and 0 bases from J, with 17 bases between. Per germline, CDR1 MNHEY and CDR2 SVGAGI. The length of the CDR3 is 17 residues.

This chain connects TRBV19 to TRBJ1-5; D is uncertain. The CDR3 runs 14 residues. V shed 4 bases and J shed 4 bases, with 11 bases lying between them. In germline, CDR1 is LNHDA, CDR2 SQIVND (reference sequence). In nucleotides, the CDR3 is TGTGCCAGTAGTACTTCGAGCTATAATCAGCCCCAGCATTTT. This codes for CASSTSSYNQPQHF.

This clonotype was picked up a small number of times. The chain carries TRBV11-3 and TRBJ2-2, with D uncertain. There are 13 residues in the CDR3. V lost 4 bases and J lost 3, with 6 bases in between. Germline lookup yields CDR1 SGHNT and CDR2 YENEEA. The CDR3 DNA is TGTGCCAGCAGCTCTCAAGACACCGGGGAGCTGTTTTTT. Translation gives CASSSQDTGELFF.

This clonotype appeared a few times. This sequence joins TRBV7-9 and TRBJ2-7, with a tentative D call TRBD2 (7 bases). Germline V gene sequence: CDR1 SEHNR, CDR2 FQNEAQ (reference sequence). Trimming shortened V by 0 bases and J by 6 bases, and 12 bases separated the two germline ends. The CDR3 consists of 14 residues. CDR3 region: CASSLAGGAGEQYF. The DNA of the CDR3 is TGTGCCAGCAGCTTAGCGGGGGGGGCAGGCGAGCAGTACTTC.

This clonotype was recorded a few times. This sequence joins TRBV9 and TRBJ2-7; 9 nucleotides line up with TRBD2. V shed 4 bases, J shed 1 base, and the junction held 18 bases outside the gene matches. The V gene's germline CDR1 is SGDLS and CDR2 YYNGEE. CDR3 length: 19 amino acids. The CDR3, as DNA: TGTGCCAGCAGCCCCCACGAAGGGGCTAGCGGGACTTATTCCTACGAGCAGTACTTC. Its protein product is CASSPHEGASGTYSYEQYF.

The V gene is TRBV15, the J gene TRBJ2-2; 10 bases line up with TRBD2. V trimming: 1 base; J trimming: 4 bases; junction bases outside the gene matches: 3. The CDR3 loop spans 16 amino acids. Germline-derived CDR1 and CDR2 are LNHNV and YYDKDF (reference sequence). The CDR3 here is CATSRGIAGGTGELFF. The CDR3 DNA reads as TGTGCCACCAGCAGAGGAATAGCGGGGGGCACCGGGGAGCTGTTTTTT.

The chain combines TRBV13 with TRBJ2-1; 16 bases are shared with TRBD2. CDR3 length equals 22 residues. In germline, CDR1 is PRHDT, CDR2 FYEKMQ (reference sequence). J was trimmed by 7 bases and V by 1 base; bases with no gene match: 19. CDR3 sequence: CASSLVLSAGLAGGPGRNEQFF. The DNA of the CDR3 is TGTGCCAGCAGCTTAGTTTTGTCGGCGGGACTAGCGGGGGGGCCTGGGAGGAATGAGCAGTTCTTC.

The gene calls are TRBV14 and TRBJ2-7; 7 positions match TRBD2. Germline V lookup: CDR1 SGHDN, CDR2 FVKESK. V trimming: 5 bases; J trimming: 6 bases; junction bases outside the gene matches: 13. The CDR3 spans 15 residues. The CDR3 DNA sequence: TGTGCCAGCAGCACAAGGAGGAGCGGGGCTCGCGAGCAGTACTTC. Translated, it gives CASSTRRSGAREQYF.